This entry features one TCR beta chain sequence. Its target is unknown. The source of the sample is a study of T-cell memory formation after mild COVID-19. Turning to the study itself: Largely donor-specific sequence clusters came from two donors.

TCRdb ran MiXCR on the 5' RACE reads and lists one entry per CDR3 protein. Of about 290,000 distinct CDR3 sequences listed, about 16% are singletons. Study observations and caveats: The authors left the SARS-CoV-2 specificity of second-wave clones peaking on day 37 unconfirmed.

The V gene's germline CDR1 is MNHEY and CDR2 SVGAGI. J gave up 1 base and V 6 bases, and 9 bases lay outside the gene matches. The CDR3 has 17 amino acids. Sample: PBMCs or a T cell subset sorted from them (not recorded which). The clonotype comes from a man aged 18 to 30 who had mild COVID-19 (a few samples of this study predate the infection). Cell type and time point are not known. This chain links TRBV6-5 with TRBJ2-6; TRBD1 matches at 7 bases. CDR3 bases: TGTGCCAGCAGCGGATATTACAGGGGATCTGGGGCCAACGTCCTGACTTTC. This translates into CASSGYYRGSGANVLTF.